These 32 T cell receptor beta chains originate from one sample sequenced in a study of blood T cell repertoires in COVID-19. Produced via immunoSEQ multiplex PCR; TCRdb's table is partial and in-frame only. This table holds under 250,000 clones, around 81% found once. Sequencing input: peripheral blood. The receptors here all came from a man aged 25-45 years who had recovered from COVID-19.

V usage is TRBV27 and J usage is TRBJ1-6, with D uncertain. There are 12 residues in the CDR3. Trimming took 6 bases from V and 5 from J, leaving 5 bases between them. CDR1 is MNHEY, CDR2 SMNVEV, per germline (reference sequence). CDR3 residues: CASRSNNSPLHF. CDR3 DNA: TGTGCCAGCAGGTCCAATAATTCACCCCTCCACTTT.

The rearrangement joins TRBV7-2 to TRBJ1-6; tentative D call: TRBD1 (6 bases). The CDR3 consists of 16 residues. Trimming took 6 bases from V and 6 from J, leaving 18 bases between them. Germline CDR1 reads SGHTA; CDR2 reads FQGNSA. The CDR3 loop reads CASSPWRQAGNSPLHF. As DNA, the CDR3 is TGTGCCAGCAGTCCTTGGAGACAGGCCGGTAATTCACCCCTCCACTTT.

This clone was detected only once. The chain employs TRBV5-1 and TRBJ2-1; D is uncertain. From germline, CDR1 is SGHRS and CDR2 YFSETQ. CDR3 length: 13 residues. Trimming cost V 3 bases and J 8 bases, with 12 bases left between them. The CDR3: CASSYLVVDEQFF. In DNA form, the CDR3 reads TGCGCCAGCAGCTACCTAGTCGTGGATGAGCAGTTCTTC.

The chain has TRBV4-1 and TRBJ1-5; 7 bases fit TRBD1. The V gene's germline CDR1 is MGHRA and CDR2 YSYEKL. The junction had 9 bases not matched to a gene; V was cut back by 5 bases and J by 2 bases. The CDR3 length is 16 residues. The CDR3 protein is CASSSSTGTRNQPQHF. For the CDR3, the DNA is TGCGCCAGCAGCTCCTCGACAGGGACTCGCAATCAGCCCCAGCATTTT.

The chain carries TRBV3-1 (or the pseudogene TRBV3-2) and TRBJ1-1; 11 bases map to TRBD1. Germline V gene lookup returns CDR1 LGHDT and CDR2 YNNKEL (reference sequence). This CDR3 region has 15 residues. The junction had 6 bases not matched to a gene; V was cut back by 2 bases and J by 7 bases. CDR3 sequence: CASSQWDRGIGEAFF. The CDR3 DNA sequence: TGTGCCAGCAGCCAATGGGACAGGGGGATAGGTGAAGCTTTCTTT.

CDR3 DNA: TGTGCCAGCAGTGATTTCCAGCCCAGGGAGACCCAGTACTTC. The encoded protein is CASSDFQPRETQYF. The chain combines TRBV6-1 with TRBJ2-5, with D hard to call. This CDR3 has 14 residues. V was pared by 3 bases and J by 5 bases, with 13 bases between. The germline V gene has CDR1 MNHNS and CDR2 SASEGT.

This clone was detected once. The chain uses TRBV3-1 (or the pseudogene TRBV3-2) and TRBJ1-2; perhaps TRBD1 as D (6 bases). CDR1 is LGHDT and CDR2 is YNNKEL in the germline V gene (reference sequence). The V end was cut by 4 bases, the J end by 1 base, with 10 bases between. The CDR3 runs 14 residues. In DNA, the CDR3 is TGTGCCAGCAGCCCAGGACAGCTTAACTATGGCTACACCTTC. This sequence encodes CASSPGQLNYGYTF.

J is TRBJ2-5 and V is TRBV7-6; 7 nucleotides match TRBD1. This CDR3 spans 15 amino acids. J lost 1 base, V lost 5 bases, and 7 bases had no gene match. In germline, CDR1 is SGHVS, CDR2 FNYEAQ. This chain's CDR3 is CASSKGQYVQETQYF. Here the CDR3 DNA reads TGTGCCAGCAGCAAGGGACAGTACGTCCAAGAGACCCAGTACTTC.

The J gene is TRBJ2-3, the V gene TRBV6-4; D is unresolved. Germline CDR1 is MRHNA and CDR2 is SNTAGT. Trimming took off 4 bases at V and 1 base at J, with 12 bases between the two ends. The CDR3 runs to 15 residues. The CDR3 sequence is CASSVRGGGTDTQYF. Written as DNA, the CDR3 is TGTGCCAGCAGTGTCCGCGGTGGTGGCACAGATACGCAGTATTTT.

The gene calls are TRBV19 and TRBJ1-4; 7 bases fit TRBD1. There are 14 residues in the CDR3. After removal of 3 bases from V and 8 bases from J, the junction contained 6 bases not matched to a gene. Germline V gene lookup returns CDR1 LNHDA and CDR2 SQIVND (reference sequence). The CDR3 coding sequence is TGTGCCAGTAGTATCTCCCTCAGGGGGGAAAAACTGTTTTTT. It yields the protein CASSISLRGEKLFF.

The CDR3 spells CASSVPGGTDTQYF. CDR3 DNA sequence: TGTGCCAGCAGCGTCCCTGGAGGCACAGATACGCAGTATTTT. This chain joins TRBV28 and TRBJ2-3; D call uncertain. Germline V gives CDR1 MDHEN, CDR2 SYDVKM. V was clipped by 6 bases and J by 1 base, with 11 bases between them. The CDR3 spans 14 residues.

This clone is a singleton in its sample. The CDR3 coding sequence is TGTGCCAGCAGTCTGGCCACTGAGGGCAATCAGCCCCAGCATTTT. It codes for CASSLATEGNQPQHF. The chain couples TRBV6-5 to TRBJ1-5, with D unresolved. CDR3 length: 15 amino acids. The germline V and J ends were trimmed by 5 bases and 2 bases, with 13 bases remaining between them. CDR1 is MNHEY, CDR2 SVGAGI, per germline.

The CDR3 protein is CASSEGGQGPTYNSPLHF. The CDR3 nucleotides read TGTGCCAGCAGTGAAGGGGGACAGGGACCCACCTATAATTCACCCCTCCACTTT. V is TRBV2 and J is TRBJ1-6, with 9 bases that match TRBD1. The germline gives CDR1 SNHLY, CDR2 FYNNEI. The CDR3 is made up of 18 amino acids. V trimming: 1 base; J trimming: 2 bases; junction bases outside the gene matches: 6.

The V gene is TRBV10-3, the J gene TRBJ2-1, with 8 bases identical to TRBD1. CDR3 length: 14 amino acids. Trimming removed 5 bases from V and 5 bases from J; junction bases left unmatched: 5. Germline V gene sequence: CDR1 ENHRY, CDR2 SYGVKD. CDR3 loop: CAISQGARDNEQFF. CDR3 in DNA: TGTGCCATCAGTCAGGGGGCCCGTGACAATGAGCAGTTCTTC.

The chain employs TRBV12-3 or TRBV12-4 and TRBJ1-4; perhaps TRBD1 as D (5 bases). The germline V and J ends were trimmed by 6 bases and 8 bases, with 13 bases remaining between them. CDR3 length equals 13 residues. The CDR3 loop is CASRDNGREKLFF. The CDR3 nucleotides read TGTGCCAGCAGGGACAATGGAAGGGAAAAACTGTTTTTT.

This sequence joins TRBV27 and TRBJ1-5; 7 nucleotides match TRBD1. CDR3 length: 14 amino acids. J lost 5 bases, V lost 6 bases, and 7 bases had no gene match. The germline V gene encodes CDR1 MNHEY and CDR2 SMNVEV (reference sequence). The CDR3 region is CASRSGQPYQPQHF. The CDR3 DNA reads TGTGCCAGCAGGTCGGGACAGCCTTATCAGCCCCAGCATTTT.

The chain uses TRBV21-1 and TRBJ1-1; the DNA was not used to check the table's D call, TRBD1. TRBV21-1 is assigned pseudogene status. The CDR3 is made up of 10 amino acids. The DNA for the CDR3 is TGTGCCAGGAAGACAGGGACAGCTTTCTTT. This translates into CARKTGTAFF.

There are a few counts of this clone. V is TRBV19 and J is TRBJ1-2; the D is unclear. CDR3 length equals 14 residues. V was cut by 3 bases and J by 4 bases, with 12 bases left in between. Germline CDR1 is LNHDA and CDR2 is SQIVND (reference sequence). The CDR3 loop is CASSIDPVPYGYTF. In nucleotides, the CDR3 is TGTGCCAGTAGTATCGATCCAGTTCCCTATGGCTACACCTTC.

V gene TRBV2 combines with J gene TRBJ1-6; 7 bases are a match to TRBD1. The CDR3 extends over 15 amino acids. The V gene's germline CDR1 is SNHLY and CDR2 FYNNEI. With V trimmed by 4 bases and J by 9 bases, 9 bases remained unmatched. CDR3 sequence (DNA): TGTGCCAGCAGTGCTACGGCAGGGGGTGGTTCACCCCTCCACTTT. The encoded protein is CASSATAGGGSPLHF.

This CDR3 is CASTNGGETIREQFF. CDR3 nucleotides: TGTGCCAGCACAAACGGAGGGGAGACTATCCGGGAGCAGTTCTTC. The chain uses TRBV27 and TRBJ2-1; maybe TRBD2 (6 bases). The CDR3 length is 15 residues. V lost 7 bases and J lost 10, with 23 bases in between. Germline CDR1 is MNHEY and CDR2 is SMNVEV (reference sequence).

Here the CDR3 DNA reads TGTGCCAGCTCACCACGGGAGCCCAATGAGCAGTTCTTC. As protein: CASSPREPNEQFF. The V gene is TRBV18, the J gene TRBJ2-1; D perhaps matches TRBD2 (5 bases). The CDR3 contains 13 residues. Trimming left V 1 base short and J 6 bases short, with 7 bases between. Germline CDR1 and CDR2: KGHSH and LQKENI.

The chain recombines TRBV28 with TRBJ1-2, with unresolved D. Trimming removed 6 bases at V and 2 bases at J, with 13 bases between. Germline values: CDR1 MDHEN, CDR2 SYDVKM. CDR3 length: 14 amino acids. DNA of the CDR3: TGTGCCAGCAGCTCACCCCTCGAGAACTATGGCTACACCTTC. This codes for CASSSPLENYGYTF.

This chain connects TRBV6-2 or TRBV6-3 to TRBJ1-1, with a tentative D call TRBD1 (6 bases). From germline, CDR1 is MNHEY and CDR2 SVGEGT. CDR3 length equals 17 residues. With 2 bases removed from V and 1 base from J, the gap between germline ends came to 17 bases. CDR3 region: CASSYQFRGTPNTEAFF. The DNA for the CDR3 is TGTGCCAGCAGTTACCAATTTCGAGGGACACCGAACACTGAAGCTTTCTTT.

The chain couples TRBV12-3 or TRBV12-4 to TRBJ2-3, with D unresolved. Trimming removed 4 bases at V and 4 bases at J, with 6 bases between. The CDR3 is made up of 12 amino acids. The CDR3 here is CASSSSADTQYF. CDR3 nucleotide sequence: TGTGCCAGCAGTTCTAGTGCAGATACGCAGTATTTT.

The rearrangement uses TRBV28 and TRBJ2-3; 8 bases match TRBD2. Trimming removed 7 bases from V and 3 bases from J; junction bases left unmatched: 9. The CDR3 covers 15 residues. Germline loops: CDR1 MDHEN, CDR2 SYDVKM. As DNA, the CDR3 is TGTGCCAGCATAAGTAGCGGGGTTCGTACAGATACGCAGTATTTT. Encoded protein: CASISSGVRTDTQYF.

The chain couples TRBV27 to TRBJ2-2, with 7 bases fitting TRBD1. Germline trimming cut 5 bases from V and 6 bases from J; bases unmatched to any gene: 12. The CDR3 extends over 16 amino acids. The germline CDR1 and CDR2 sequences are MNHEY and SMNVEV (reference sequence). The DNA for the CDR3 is TGTGCCAGCAGTACTGCTGACAGGGAGTTCGCCGGGGAGCTGTTTTTT. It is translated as CASSTADREFAGELFF.

The CDR3 spells CASSQSGTGSNQPQHF. DNA for the CDR3: TGTGCCAGCAGCCAAAGCGGGACAGGGAGTAATCAGCCCCAGCATTTT. The chain joins TRBV4-2 to TRBJ1-5; 9 bases agree with TRBD1. The CDR3 has 16 residues. The trim removed 2 bases at V and 4 bases at J, leaving 6 bases unmatched. CDR1 LGHNA and CDR2 YNFKEQ come from the germline V gene.

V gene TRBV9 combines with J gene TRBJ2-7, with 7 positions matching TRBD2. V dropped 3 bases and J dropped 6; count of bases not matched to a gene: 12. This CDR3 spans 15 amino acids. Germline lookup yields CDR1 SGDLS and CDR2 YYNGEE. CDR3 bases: TGTGCCAGCAGCGGCGGCTCGACTAGCTCAGGCGAGCAGTACTTC. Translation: CASSGGSTSSGEQYF. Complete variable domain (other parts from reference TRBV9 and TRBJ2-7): DSGVTQTPKHLITATGQRVTLRCSPRSGDLSVYWYQQSLDQGLQFLIQYYNGEERAKGNILERFSAQQFPDLHSELNLSSLELGDSALYFCASSGGSTSSGEQYFGPGTRLTVT.

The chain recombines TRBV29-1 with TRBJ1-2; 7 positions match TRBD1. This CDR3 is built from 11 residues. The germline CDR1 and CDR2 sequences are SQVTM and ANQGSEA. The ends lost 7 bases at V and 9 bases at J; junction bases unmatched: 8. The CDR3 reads CSALQGLSYTF. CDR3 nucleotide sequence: TGCAGCGCTTTACAGGGGCTAAGCTACACCTTC.

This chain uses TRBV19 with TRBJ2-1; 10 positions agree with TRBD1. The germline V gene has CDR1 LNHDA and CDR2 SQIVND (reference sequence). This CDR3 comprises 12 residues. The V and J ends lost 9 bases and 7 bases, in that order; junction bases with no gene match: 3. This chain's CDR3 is CASTGQGNEQFF. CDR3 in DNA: TGTGCCAGCACGGGACAGGGGAATGAGCAGTTCTTC.

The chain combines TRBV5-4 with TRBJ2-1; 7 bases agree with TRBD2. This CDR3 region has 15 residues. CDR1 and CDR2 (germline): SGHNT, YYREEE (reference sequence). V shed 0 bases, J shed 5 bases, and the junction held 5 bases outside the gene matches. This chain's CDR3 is CASSLAGGKNNEQFF. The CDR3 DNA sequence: TGTGCCAGCAGCTTGGCCGGGGGGAAGAACAATGAGCAGTTCTTC.

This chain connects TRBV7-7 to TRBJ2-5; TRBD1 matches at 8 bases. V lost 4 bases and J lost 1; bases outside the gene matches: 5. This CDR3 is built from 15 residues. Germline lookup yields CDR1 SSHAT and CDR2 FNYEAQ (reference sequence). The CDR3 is CASSSGTGPQETQYF. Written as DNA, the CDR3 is TGTGCCAGCAGCTCAGGGACAGGACCCCAAGAGACCCAGTACTTC.